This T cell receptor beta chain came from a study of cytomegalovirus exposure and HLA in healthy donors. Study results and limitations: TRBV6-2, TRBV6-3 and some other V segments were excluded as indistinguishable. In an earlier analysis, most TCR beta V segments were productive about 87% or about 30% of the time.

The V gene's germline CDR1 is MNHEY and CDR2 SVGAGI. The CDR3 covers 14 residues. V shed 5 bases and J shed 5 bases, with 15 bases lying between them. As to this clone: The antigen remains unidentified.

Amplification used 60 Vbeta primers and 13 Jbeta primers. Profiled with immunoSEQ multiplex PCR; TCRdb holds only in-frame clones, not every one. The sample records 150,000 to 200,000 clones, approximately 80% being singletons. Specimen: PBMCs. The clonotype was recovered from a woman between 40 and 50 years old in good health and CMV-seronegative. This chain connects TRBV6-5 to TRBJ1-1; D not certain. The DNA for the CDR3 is TGTGCCAGCAGTCCACCCGGGGTAAGGACTGAAGCTTTCTTT. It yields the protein CASSPPGVRTEAFF.